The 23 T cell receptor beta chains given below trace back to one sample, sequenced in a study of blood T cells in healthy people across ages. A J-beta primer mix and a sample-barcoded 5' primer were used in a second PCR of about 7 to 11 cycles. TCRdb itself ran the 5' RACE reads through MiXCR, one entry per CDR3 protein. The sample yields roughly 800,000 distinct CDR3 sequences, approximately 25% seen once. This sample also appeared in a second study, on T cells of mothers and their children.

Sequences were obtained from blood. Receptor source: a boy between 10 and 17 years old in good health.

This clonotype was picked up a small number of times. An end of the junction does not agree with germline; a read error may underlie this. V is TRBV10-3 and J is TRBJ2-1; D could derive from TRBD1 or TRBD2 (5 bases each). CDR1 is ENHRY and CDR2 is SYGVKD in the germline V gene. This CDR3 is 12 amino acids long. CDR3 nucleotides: TGTGCCATCGGGTACAGAGGGGAGACCCGGTACTTC. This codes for CAIGYRGETRYF.

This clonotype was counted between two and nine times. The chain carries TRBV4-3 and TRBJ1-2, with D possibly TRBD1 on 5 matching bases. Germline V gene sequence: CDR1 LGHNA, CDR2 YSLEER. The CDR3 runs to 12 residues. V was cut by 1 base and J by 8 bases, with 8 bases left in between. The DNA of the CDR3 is TGCGCCAGCAGCCAAGGGGGGAACGGCTACACCTTC. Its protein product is CASSQGGNGYTF.

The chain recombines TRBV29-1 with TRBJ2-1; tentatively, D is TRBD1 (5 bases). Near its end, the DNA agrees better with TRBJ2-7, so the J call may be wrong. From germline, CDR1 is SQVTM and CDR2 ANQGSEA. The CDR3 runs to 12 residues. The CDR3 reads CSVGQGPHEQYF. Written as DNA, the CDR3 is TGCAGCGTTGGCCAGGGTCCCCACGAGCAGTACTTC.

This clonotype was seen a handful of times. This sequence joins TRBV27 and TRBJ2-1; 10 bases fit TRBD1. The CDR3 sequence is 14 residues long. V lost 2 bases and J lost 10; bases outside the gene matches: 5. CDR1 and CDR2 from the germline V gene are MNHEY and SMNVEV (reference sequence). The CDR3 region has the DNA TGTGCCAGCAGTTTAGGGACAGGGGTTAGGGAGCAGTTCTTC. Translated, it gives CASSLGTGVREQFF.

The CDR3 loop reads CASSFRNRQGKLFF. CDR3 sequence (DNA): TGTGCCAGCAGCTTCCGGAATCGACAGGGAAAACTGTTTTTT. The chain recombines TRBV7-2 with TRBJ1-4; TRBD1 agrees at 7 bases. In germline, CDR1 is SGHTA, CDR2 FQGNSA. This CDR3 comprises 14 residues. With 3 bases clipped from V and 10 bases from J, the junction kept 8 bases outside the gene matches.

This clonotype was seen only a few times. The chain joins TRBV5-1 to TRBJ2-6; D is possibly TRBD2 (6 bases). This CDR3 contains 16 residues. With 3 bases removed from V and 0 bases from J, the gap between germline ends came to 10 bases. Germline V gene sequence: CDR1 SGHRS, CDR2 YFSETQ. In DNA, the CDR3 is TGCGCCAGCAGCTCCCGGGAGACCTCTGGGGCCAACGTCCTGACTTTC. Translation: CASSSRETSGANVLTF.

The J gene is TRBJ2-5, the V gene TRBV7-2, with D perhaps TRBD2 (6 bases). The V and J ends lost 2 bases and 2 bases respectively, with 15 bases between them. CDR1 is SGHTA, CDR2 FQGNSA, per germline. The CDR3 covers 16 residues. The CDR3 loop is CASSLTVSGGQETQYF. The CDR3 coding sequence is TGTGCCAGCAGCTTAACGGTTAGCGGAGGACAAGAGACCCAGTACTTC.

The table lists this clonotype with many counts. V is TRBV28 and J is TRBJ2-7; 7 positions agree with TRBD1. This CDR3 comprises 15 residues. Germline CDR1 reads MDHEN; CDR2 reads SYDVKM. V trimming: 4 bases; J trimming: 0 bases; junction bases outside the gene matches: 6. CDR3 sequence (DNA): TGTGCCAGCAGTTCACCGGGACAGAGCTCCTACGAGCAGTACTTC. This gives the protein CASSSPGQSSYEQYF.

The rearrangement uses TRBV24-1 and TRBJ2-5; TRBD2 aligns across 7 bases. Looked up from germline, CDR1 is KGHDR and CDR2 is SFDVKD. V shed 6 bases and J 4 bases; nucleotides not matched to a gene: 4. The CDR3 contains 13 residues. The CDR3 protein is CATSWGGIETQYF. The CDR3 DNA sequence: TGTGCCACCAGTTGGGGGGGGATAGAGACCCAGTACTTC.

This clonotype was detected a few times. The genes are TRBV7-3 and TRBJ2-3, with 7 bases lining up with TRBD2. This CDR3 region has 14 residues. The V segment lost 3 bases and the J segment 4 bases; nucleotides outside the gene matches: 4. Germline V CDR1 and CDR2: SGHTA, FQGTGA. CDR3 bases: TGTGCCAGCAGCTTTGGACTAGAGTCAGATACGCAGTATTTT. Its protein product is CASSFGLESDTQYF.

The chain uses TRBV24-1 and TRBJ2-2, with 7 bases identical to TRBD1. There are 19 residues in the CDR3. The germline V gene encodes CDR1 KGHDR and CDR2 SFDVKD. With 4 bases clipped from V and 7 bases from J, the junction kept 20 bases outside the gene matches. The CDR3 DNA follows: TGTGCCACCAGTGACCCAAGAGCCACAGGGGATGTTGTTGGCGGGGAGCTGTTTTTT. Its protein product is CATSDPRATGDVVGGELFF.

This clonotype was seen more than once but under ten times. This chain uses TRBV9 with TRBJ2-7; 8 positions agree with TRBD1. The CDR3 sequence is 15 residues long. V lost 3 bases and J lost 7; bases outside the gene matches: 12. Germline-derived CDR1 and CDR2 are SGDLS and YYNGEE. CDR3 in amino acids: CASSAGGPRSGEQYF. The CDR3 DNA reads TGTGCCAGCAGCGCAGGGGGCCCCAGGTCGGGAGAGCAGTACTTC.

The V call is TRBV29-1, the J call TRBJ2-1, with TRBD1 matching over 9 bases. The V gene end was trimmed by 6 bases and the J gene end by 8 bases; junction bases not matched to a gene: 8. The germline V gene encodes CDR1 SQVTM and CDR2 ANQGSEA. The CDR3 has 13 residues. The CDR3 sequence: CSVDGTGKDEQFF. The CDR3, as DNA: TGCAGCGTGGACGGGACAGGGAAGGATGAGCAGTTCTTC.

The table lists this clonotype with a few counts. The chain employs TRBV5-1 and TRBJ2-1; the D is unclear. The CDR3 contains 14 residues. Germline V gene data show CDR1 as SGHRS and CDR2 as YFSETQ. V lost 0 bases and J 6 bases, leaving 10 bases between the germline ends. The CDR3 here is CASSLVTSANEQFF. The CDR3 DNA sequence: TGCGCCAGCAGCTTGGTGACGTCGGCCAATGAGCAGTTCTTC.

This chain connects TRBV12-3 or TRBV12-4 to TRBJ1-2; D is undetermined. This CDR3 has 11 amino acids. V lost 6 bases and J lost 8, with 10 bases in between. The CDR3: CASSSDVGYTF. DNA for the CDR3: TGTGCCAGCAGCTCAGACGTGGGCTACACCTTC.

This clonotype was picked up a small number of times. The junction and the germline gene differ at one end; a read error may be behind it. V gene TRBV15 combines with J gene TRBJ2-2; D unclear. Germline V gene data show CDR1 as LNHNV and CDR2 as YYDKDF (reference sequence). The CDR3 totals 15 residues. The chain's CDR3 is CATSRDRHYTGELFF. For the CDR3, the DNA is TGCGCCACCAGCAGAGATCGACATTACACCGGGGAGCTGTTTTTT.

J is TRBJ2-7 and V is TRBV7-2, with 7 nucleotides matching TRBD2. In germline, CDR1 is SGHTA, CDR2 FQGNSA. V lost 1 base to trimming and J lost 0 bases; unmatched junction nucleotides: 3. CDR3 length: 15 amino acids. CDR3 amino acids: CASSLGAGYSYEQYF. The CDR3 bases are TGTGCCAGCAGCTTAGGAGCGGGATACTCCTACGAGCAGTACTTC.

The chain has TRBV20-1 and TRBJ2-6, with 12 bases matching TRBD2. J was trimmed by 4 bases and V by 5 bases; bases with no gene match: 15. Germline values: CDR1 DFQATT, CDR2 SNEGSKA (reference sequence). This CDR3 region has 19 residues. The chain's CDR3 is CSASSLAGGPGSGANVLTF. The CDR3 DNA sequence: TGCAGTGCTTCCTCCCTAGCGGGGGGGCCTGGATCCGGGGCCAACGTCCTGACTTTC.

The CDR3 spells CASSLVGAAEQFF. The CDR3 DNA follows: TGTGCCAGCAGCTTAGTTGGGGCAGCTGAGCAGTTCTTC. The chain couples TRBV7-2 to TRBJ2-1; a weak D match, TRBD1 (5 bases). This CDR3 comprises 13 residues. Between the trimmed V and J ends, which lost 1 base and 9 bases, there was a span of 10 bases. Germline V gene data show CDR1 as SGHTA and CDR2 as FQGNSA.

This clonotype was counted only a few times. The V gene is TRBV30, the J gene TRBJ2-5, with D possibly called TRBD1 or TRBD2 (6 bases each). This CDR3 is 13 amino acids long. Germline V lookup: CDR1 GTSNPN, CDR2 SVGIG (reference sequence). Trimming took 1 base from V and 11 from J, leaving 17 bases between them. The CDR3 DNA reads TGTGCCTGGAGTGCCGTAGCGGAGGGGGAGCAGTACTTC. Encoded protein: CAWSAVAEGEQYF.

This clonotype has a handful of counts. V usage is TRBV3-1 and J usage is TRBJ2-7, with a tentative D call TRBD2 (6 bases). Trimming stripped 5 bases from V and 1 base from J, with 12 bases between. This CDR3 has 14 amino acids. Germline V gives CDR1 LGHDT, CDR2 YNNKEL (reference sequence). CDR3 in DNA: TGTGCCAGCAGCTCCAATGGACTATCCTACGAGCAGTACTTC. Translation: CASSSNGLSYEQYF.

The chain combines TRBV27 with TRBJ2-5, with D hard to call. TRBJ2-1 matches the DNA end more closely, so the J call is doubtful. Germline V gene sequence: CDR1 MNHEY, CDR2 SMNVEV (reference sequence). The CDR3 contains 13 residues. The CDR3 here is CASGILGLDEQFF. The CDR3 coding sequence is TGTGCCAGCGGTATCTTGGGGTTGGATGAGCAGTTCTTC.

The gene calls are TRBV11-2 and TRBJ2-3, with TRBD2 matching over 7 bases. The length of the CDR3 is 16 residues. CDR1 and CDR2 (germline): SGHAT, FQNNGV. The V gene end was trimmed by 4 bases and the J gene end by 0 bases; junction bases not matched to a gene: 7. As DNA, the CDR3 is TGTGCCAGCAGCTCCCGACTAGCCCGGAGCACAGATACGCAGTATTTT. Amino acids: CASSSRLARSTDTQYF.